Listed below are T cell receptor beta chains from one sample, sequenced in a study of long-term antiretroviral therapy in people with HIV. Only in-frame clones appear in the TCRdb table, and some are missing; sequencing was by immunoSEQ multiplex PCR. This sample yields tens of thousands of clones, of which roughly 90% are seen a single time; around 4.5% belongs to the top ten. Sequencing used unsorted PBMCs, obtained around 5 years after starting antiretroviral therapy. The receptors originated from a woman between 40 and 50 years old with HIV. Each CDR3 is given with its conserved first and last residue. A D gene is named only where the DNA matches it firmly. Not every row has a clone size; where given, it reads once, few, many or a size class.

V	J	D	length	size	DNA	CDR3
TRBV19	TRBJ1-5	-	10	-	TGTGCCAGTATGGGAGAGTCCCAGCATTTT	CASMGESQHF
TRBV5-1	TRBJ1-1	-	14	-	TGCGCCAGCAGCTTGGTGGGGGCGAACACTGAAGCTTTCTTT	CASSLVGANTEAFF
TRBV5-8	TRBJ2-7	-	14	-	TGTGCCAGCAGCTTGCGACGTCAAAAATACGAGCAGTACTTC	CASSLRRQKYEQYF
TRBV30	TRBJ2-3	-	11	-	TGTGCCTGGAGTGGCTACGATACGCAGTATTTT	CAWSGYDTQYF
TRBV2	TRBJ1-2	TRBD1	13	-	TGTGCCAGCAGCTACACAGGGGTTTATGGCTACACCTTC	CASSYTGVYGYTF
TRBV5-1	TRBJ1-2	TRBD1	14	-	TGCGCCAGCAGCGTGGACAGGATAATGTATGGCTACACCTTC	CASSVDRIMYGYTF
TRBV10-3	TRBJ1-6	TRBD1	14	-	TGTGCCATCAGTGGGCAGGGGGGAGATTCACCCCTCCACTTT	CAISGQGGDSPLHF
TRBV11-2	TRBJ2-3	TRBD2	16	once	TGTGCCAGCAGCTTACAAACTAGCGGGGGGGCAGATACGCAGTATTTT	CASSLQTSGGADTQYF
TRBV5-1	TRBJ2-6	-	16	-	TGCGCCAGCAGCTTGGGGGCAGGCTCTGGGGCCAACGTCCTGACTTTC	CASSLGAGSGANVLTF
TRBV11-2	TRBJ2-5	-	12	-	TGTGCCAGCAGCTCATTAGCGGAGACCCAGTACTTC	CASSSLAETQYF
TRBV14	TRBJ2-3	-	14	once	TGTGCCAGCAGACAGGGCCTCCACACAGATACGCAGTATTTT	CASRQGLHTDTQYF
TRBV6-6	TRBJ1-1	-	12	-	TGTGCCAGCAGTTACCCTCAGGGGGAAGCTTTCTTT	CASSYPQGEAFF
TRBV19	TRBJ2-2	TRBD1	16	-	TGTGCCAGTAGTATCGGAGACAGGGGGAATTACGGGGAGCTGTTTTTT	CASSIGDRGNYGELFF
TRBV15	TRBJ2-2	TRBD2	22	-	TGTGCCACCAGCAGCCACGGGACAGCCGGACTAGCGGGGGGTTCGAACACCGGGGAGCTGTTTTTT	CATSSHGTAGLAGGSNTGELFF
TRBV5-4	TRBJ2-7	TRBD1	14	-	TGTGCCAGCAGCTCCGGGGACAGGGTGGACGAGCAGTACTTC	CASSSGDRVDEQYF
TRBV5-1	TRBJ2-1	TRBD2	15	-	TGCGCCAGCAGCGCTGCTAGCGGGAGTTACAATGAGCAGTTCTTC	CASSAASGSYNEQFF
TRBV5-6	TRBJ2-5	-	14	-	TGTGCCAGCAGCTTGGAACCGAATGAAGAGACCCAGTACTTC	CASSLEPNEETQYF
TRBV7-9	TRBJ2-7	TRBD2	15	-	TGTGCCAGCAGCACGACTAGCGGTTTATCCTACGAGCAGTACTTC	CASSTTSGLSYEQYF
TRBV6-6	TRBJ1-5	-	15	-	TGTGCCAGCAACCATCCCTCAGATAGCAATCAGCCCCAGCATTTT	CASNHPSDSNQPQHF
TRBV6-1	TRBJ1-2	-	15	-	TGTGCCAGCAGTGAAGCCGGGGGGCGCCGGGGTGGCTACACCTTC	CASSEAGGRRGGYTF
TRBV2	TRBJ1-2	TRBD1	12	-	TGTGCCAGCAGGGGAGACAGGGTGGGCTACACCTTC	CASRGDRVGYTF
TRBV2	TRBJ1-1	TRBD1	14	-	TGTGCCAGCAGGTCACAGGGGGAGGGCACTGAAGCTTTCTTT	CASRSQGEGTEAFF
TRBV5-4	TRBJ1-1	-	13	once	TGTGCCAGCAGCTTTAGGGAAGACACTGAAGCTTTCTTT	CASSFREDTEAFF
TRBV10-3	TRBJ1-1	-	12	-	-	CAISTSGTEAFF
TRBV10-2	TRBJ2-5	-	16	-	TGCGCCAGCAGTGAGGGCGGGACAGCCCATGAGGAGACCCAGTACTTC	CASSEGGTAHEETQYF